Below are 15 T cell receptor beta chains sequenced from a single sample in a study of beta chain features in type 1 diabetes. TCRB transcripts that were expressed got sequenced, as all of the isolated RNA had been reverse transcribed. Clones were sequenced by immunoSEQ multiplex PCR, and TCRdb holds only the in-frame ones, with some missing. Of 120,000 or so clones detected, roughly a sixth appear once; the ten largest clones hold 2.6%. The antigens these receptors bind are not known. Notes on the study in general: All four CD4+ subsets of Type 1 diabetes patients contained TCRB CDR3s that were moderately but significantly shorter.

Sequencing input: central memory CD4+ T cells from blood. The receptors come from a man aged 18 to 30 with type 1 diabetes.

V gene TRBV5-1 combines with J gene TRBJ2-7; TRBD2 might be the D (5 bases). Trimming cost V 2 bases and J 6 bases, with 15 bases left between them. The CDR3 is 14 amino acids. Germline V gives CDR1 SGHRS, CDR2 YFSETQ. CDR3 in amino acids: CASSLLGGRGEQYF. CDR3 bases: TGCGCCAGCAGCTTACTCGGAGGCCGGGGCGAGCAGTACTTC.

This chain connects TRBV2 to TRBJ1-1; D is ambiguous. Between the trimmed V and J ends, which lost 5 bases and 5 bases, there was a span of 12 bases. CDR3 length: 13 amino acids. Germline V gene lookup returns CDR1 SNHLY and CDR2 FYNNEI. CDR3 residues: CASSTISRTEAFF. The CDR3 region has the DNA TGTGCCAGCAGTACGATCAGTCGGACTGAAGCTTTCTTT.

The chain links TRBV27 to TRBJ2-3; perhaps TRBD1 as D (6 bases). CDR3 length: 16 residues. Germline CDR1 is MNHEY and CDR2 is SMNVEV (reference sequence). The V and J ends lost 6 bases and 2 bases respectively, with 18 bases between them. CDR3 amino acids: CASRGTGSSFTDTQYF. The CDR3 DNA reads TGTGCCAGCAGGGGAACAGGGTCCTCTTTCACAGATACGCAGTATTTT.

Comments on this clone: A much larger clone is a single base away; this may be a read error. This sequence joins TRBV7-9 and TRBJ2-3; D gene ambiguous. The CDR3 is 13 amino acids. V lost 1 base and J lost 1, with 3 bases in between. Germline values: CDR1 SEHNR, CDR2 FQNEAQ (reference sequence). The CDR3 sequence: CASSLVGTDTQYF. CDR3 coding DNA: TGTGCCAGCAGCTTAGTAGGCACAGATACGCAGTATTTT.

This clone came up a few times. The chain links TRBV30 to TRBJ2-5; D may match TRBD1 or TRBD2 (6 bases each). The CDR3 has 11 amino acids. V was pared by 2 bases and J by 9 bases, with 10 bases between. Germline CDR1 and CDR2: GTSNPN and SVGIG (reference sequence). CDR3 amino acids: CAWSWGAAQYF. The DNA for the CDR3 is TGTGCCTGGAGTTGGGGGGCGGCCCAGTACTTC.

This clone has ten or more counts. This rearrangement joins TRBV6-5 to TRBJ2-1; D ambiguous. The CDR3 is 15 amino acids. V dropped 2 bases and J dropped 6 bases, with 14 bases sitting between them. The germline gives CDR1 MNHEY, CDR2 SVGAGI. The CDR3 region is CASSYVFTSGNEQFF. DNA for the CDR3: TGTGCCAGCAGTTACGTTTTCACTTCTGGCAATGAGCAGTTCTTC.

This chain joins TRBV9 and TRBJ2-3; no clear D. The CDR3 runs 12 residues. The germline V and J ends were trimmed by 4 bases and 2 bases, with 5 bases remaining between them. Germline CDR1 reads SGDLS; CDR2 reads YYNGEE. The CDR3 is CASSLYTDTQYF. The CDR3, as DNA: TGTGCCAGCAGCCTCTACACAGATACGCAGTATTTT.

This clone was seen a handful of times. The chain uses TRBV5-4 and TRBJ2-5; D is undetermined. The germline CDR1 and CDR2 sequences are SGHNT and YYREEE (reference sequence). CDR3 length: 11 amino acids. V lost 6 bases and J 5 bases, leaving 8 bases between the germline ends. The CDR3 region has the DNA TGTGCCAGCACCTTAGAGGAGACCCAGTACTTC. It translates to CASTLEETQYF.

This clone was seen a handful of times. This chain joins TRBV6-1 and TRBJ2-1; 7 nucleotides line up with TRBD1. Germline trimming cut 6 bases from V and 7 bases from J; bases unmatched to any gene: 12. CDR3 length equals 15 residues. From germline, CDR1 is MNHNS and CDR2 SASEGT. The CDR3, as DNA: TGTGCCAGCAGCGTAAGCCCACAGGGGATGAATGAGCAGTTCTTC. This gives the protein CASSVSPQGMNEQFF.

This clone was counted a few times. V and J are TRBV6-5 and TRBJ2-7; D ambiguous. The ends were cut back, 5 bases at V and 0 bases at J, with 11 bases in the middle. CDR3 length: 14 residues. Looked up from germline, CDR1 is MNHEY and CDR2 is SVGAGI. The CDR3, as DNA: TGTGCCAGCAGTCCCAGACCGAGCTCCTACGAGCAGTACTTC. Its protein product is CASSPRPSSYEQYF.

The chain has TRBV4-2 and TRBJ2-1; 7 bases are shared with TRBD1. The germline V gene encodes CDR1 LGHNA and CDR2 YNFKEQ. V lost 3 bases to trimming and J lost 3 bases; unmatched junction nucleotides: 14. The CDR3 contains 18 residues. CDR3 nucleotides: TGTGCCAGCAGCCACCCCCAAAAGGGGGCTCTCCTCTACAATGAGCAGTTCTTC. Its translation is CASSHPQKGALLYNEQFF.

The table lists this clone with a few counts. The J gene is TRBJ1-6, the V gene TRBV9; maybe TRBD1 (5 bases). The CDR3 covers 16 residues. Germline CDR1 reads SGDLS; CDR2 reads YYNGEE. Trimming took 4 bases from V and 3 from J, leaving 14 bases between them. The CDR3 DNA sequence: TGTGCCAGCAGCTCGGGTTTGGGGGACTATAATTCACCCCTCCACTTT. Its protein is CASSSGLGDYNSPLHF.

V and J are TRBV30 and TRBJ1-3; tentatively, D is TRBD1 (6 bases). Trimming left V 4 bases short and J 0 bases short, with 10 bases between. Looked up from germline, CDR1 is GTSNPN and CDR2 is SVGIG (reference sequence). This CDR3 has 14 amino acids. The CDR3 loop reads CAWTRQVSGNTIYF. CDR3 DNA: TGTGCCTGGACGAGACAGGTCTCTGGAAACACCATATATTTT. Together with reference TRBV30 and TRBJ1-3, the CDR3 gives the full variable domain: SQTIHQWPATLVQPVGSPLSLECTVEGTSNPNLYWYRQAAGRGLQLLFYSVGIGQISSEVPQNLSASRPQDRQFILSSKKLLLSDSGFYLCAWTRQVSGNTIYFGEGSWLTVV.

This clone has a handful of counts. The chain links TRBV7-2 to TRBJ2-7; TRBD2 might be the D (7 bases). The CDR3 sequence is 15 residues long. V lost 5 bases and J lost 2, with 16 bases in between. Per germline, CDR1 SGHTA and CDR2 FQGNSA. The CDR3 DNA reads TGTGCCAGCAGCCAGGGGCCTAGCGGCACCTACGAGCAGTACTTC. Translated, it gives CASSQGPSGTYEQYF. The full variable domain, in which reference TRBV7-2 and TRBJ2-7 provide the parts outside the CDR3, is GAGVSQSPSNKVTEKGKDVELRCDPISGHTALYWYRQSLGQGLEFLIYFQGNSAPDKSGLPSDRFSAERTGGSVSTLTIQRTQQEDSAVYLCASSQGPSGTYEQYFGPGTRLTVT.

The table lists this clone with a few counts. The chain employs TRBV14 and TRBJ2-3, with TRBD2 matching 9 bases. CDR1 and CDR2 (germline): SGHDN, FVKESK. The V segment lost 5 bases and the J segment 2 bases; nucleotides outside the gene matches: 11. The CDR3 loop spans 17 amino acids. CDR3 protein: CASSRAAASGDTDTQYF. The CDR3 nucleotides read TGTGCCAGCAGCAGAGCCGCGGCTAGCGGGGACACAGATACGCAGTATTTT.